The clone carrying this T cell receptor (beta chain) was observed many times. Germline CDR1 MNHNY, CDR2 SVGAGI (reference sequence). The CDR3 covers 15 residues. J was trimmed by 4 bases and V by 2 bases; bases with no gene match: 4. With a J-beta primer mix and a sample-barcoded 5' primer, a second PCR ran about 7 to 11 cycles. TCRdb re-called the 5' RACE reads with MiXCR, one entry per CDR3 protein. The table shows fewer than 800,000 distinct CDR3 sequences, with 32% occurring only once. This sample stems from a study of blood T cells in healthy people across ages. The sequence was obtained from a woman aged 80 or over in good health. V usage is TRBV6-6 and J usage is TRBJ2-5; 10 positions match TRBD1. The specimen sequenced was blood. Written as DNA, the CDR3 is TGTGCCAGCAGTTACATTGGACAGGGGGGAGAGACCCAGTACTTC. Translated, it gives CASSYIGQGGETQYF.